This T cell receptor beta chain was recovered during a study of T cell changes during pregnancy in multiple sclerosis. Profiled with immunoSEQ multiplex PCR; TCRdb holds only in-frame clones, not every one. Among tens of thousands of clones listed, over 90% were seen once. The material was peripheral blood, obtained in the third trimester of pregnancy. This TCR was recovered from a female donor with multiple sclerosis, enrolled in a pregnancy study.

As DNA, the CDR3 is TGTGCTAGTGGTACAGACAGGTTAGCGGGCTACGAGCAGTACTTC. This gives the protein CASGTDRLAGYEQYF. The V call is TRBV12-5, the J call TRBJ2-7; TRBD2 is a possible D gene (7 bases). CDR1 LGHNT and CDR2 FRNRAP come from the germline V gene. The CDR3 consists of 15 residues. Trimming took off 5 bases at V and 3 bases at J, with 17 bases between the two ends. Complete variable domain (other parts from reference TRBV12-5 and TRBJ2-7): DARVTQTPRHKVTEMGQEVTMRCQPILGHNTVFWYRQTMMQGLELLAYFRNRAPLDDSGMPKDRFSAEMPDATLATLKIQPSEPRDSAVYFCASGTDRLAGYEQYFGPGTRLTVT.